These 28 T cell receptor beta chains originate from one sample sequenced in a study of T-cell reconstitution after alpha-beta-depleted transplantation in children. Library preparation (for TCRbeta) was performed with unique molecular identifiers. TCRdb itself ran the PCR reads through MiXCR, one entry per CDR3 protein. This sample has some 590,000 distinct CDR3 sequences; roughly 10% occur once, and the top ten carry roughly 3.9%. The source material was PBMCs from the stem cell graft donor, sampled from the stem cell graft. The receptors shown here come from a human donor who donated a stem cell graft to a child with acute myeloid leukemia.

The chain has TRBV7-2 and TRBJ2-5; D is ambiguous. The CDR3 covers 14 residues. V was cut by 0 bases and J by 4 bases, with 9 bases left in between. The germline gives CDR1 SGHTA, CDR2 FQGNSA. CDR3 sequence (DNA): TGTGCCAGCAGCTTAGCGGCCCATCGAGAGACCCAGTACTTC. This encodes CASSLAAHRETQYF.

This clonotype occurred many times. A read error may account for a junction end that differs from germline. The rearrangement links TRBV5-1 to TRBJ2-1; no firm D call. The CDR3 extends over 14 amino acids. Germline V lookup: CDR1 SGHRS, CDR2 YFSETQ. The CDR3 sequence: CASSRIPSNNEQFF. The CDR3 DNA sequence: TGCGCCAGCAGTCGAATCCCCTCCAACAATGAGCAGTTCTTC.

The genes are TRBV4-2 and TRBJ2-1, with 9 bases aligning to TRBD2. CDR3 length: 16 amino acids. In germline, CDR1 is LGHNA, CDR2 YNFKEQ. Losses at the gene ends were 1 base for V and 3 bases for J; bases not matched to a gene: 4. CDR3 nucleotides: TGTGCCAGCAGCCAAGCGGGCGGGAGGGGCTACAATGAGCAGTTCTTC. This gives the protein CASSQAGGRGYNEQFF.

The gene calls are TRBV4-1 and TRBJ2-2; a possible D gene is TRBD2 (5 bases). From germline, CDR1 is MGHRA and CDR2 YSYEKL. The length of the CDR3 is 17 residues. V lost 6 bases and J 2 bases, leaving 19 bases between the germline ends. The CDR3 reads CASRARSSGVNTGELFF. The CDR3 DNA follows: TGCGCCAGCAGGGCAAGATCGAGCGGAGTTAACACCGGGGAGCTGTTTTTT.

This clonotype was counted between two and nine times. This rearrangement joins TRBV12-3 or TRBV12-4 to TRBJ1-5, with TRBD1 matching over 7 bases. The J segment lost 6 bases and the V segment lost 6 bases, leaving 8 bases of the junction unmatched. The CDR3 spans 14 residues. The CDR3 region is CASRTTGVGQPQHF. The CDR3, as DNA: TGTGCCAGCAGGACCACAGGGGTGGGTCAGCCCCAGCATTTT.

In its sample, this clonotype was seen many times. This rearrangement joins TRBV7-2 to TRBJ2-3; 9 nucleotides line up with TRBD2. The V gene's germline CDR1 is SGHTA and CDR2 FQGNSA. The V segment lost 2 bases and the J segment 4 bases; nucleotides outside the gene matches: 4. The CDR3 has 15 residues. In nucleotides, the CDR3 is TGTGCCAGCAGCTTACTAGCGGGATCCCCAGATACGCAGTATTTT. It specifies CASSLLAGSPDTQYF.

This chain links TRBV11-1 with TRBJ2-3; TRBD1 matches at 8 bases. The CDR3 has 19 amino acids. Trimming took 0 bases from V and 3 from J; bases not matched to a gene: 14. Looked up from germline, CDR1 is SGHAT and CDR2 is FQDESV (reference sequence). The CDR3: CASSLADRGGARWTDTQYF. The DNA of the CDR3 is TGTGCCAGCAGCTTAGCAGACAGGGGTGGGGCAAGATGGACAGATACGCAGTATTTT.

In its sample, this clonotype was seen many times. This chain joins TRBV6-4 and TRBJ2-2; unclear D gene. The CDR3 loop spans 13 amino acids. CDR1 and CDR2 from the germline V gene are MRHNA and SNTAGT. The ends were cut back, 4 bases at V and 6 bases at J, with 9 bases in the middle. CDR3 protein: CASSALTSGELFF. The CDR3 DNA is TGTGCCAGCAGTGCCTTAACGTCCGGGGAGCTGTTTTTT.

The chain employs TRBV20-1 and TRBJ2-2; D may be TRBD1 (6 bases). Germline loops: CDR1 DFQATT, CDR2 SNEGSKA (reference sequence). V lost 6 bases to trimming and J lost 4 bases, with 15 bases between them. The CDR3 consists of 14 residues. The CDR3 DNA reads TGCAGTGCCAACGACAGGTCCCCCACCGGGGAGCTGTTTTTT. It translates to CSANDRSPTGELFF.

The chain recombines TRBV20-1 with TRBJ1-1; TRBD1 might be the D (5 bases). V was shortened by 1 base and J by 6 bases, with 21 bases between the two germline ends. The CDR3 covers 16 residues. Germline CDR1 reads DFQATT; CDR2 reads SNEGSKA (reference sequence). In DNA form, the CDR3 reads TGCAGTGCTAGAGGTACTGATCGGTACCGGGACGCTGAAGCTTTCTTT. Translating gives CSARGTDRYRDAEAFF.

This clonotype was detected ten times or more. V is TRBV14 and J is TRBJ1-5; D unclear. The V gene's germline CDR1 is SGHDN and CDR2 FVKESK. V was cut by 4 bases and J by 7 bases, with 11 bases left in between. This CDR3 spans 13 amino acids. CDR3 sequence: CASSLGIQQPQHF. As DNA, the CDR3 is TGTGCCAGCAGCCTTGGAATTCAACAGCCCCAGCATTTT. Based on the CDR3 plus reference TRBV14 and TRBJ1-5, the full variable domain is EAGVTQFPSHSVIEKGQTVTLRCDPISGHDNLYWYRRVMGKEIKFLLHFVKESKQDESGMPNNRFLAERTGGTYSTLKVQPAELEDSGVYFCASSLGIQQPQHFGDGTRLSIL.

This clonotype came up a few times. The chain carries TRBV7-2 and TRBJ2-3, with TRBD2 matching 10 bases. The CDR3 consists of 18 residues. The germline CDR1 and CDR2 sequences are SGHTA and FQGNSA. V lost 5 bases and J lost 4; bases outside the gene matches: 15. The CDR3 sequence: CASSHYRGLAGVSDTQYF. The DNA of the CDR3 is TGTGCCAGCAGCCACTACCGAGGGCTAGCGGGAGTGTCAGATACGCAGTATTTT.

The CDR3 is CASSGASGRSEHEQYF. CDR3 nucleotide sequence: TGTGCCAGCAGTGGTGCTAGCGGGAGAAGTGAACACGAGCAGTACTTC. The chain has TRBV28 and TRBJ2-7; 10 bases fit TRBD2. V gave up 5 bases and J gave up 5 bases; unmatched junction bases: 12. Germline V gene sequence: CDR1 MDHEN, CDR2 SYDVKM. CDR3 size: 16 residues.

The chain employs TRBV15 and TRBJ1-6; D gene ambiguous. With 1 base removed from V and 7 bases from J, the gap between germline ends came to 5 bases. The V gene's germline CDR1 is LNHNV and CDR2 YYDKDF (reference sequence). The CDR3 totals 13 residues. The CDR3 region has the DNA TGTGCCACCAGCAGAGGCAGGAATTCACCCCTCCACTTT. Translated, it gives CATSRGRNSPLHF.

The chain joins TRBV27 to TRBJ2-7; 8 bases are shared with TRBD1. This CDR3 is built from 14 residues. Germline V gene lookup returns CDR1 MNHEY and CDR2 SMNVEV (reference sequence). V shed 6 bases, J shed 3 bases, and the junction held 7 bases outside the gene matches. In DNA form, the CDR3 reads TGTGCCAGCAGACCCGACAGGGGAGGCTACGAGCAGTACTTC. This gives the protein CASRPDRGGYEQYF.

Only a few counts were recorded for this clonotype. The gene calls are TRBV29-1 and TRBJ1-1; D is possibly TRBD1 (5 bases). The CDR3 runs to 14 residues. V was clipped by 4 bases and J by 4 bases, with 16 bases between them. Per germline, CDR1 SQVTM and CDR2 ANQGSEA. As DNA, the CDR3 is TGCAGCGTTGCAAGGGGAAGCGGGACCACTGAAGCTTTCTTT. It codes for CSVARGSGTTEAFF.

This clonotype appeared many times. The chain uses TRBV6-2 or TRBV6-3 and TRBJ2-2; TRBD1 or TRBD2 may be the D gene (5 bases each). This CDR3 contains 16 residues. V was clipped by 3 bases and J by 3 bases, with 14 bases between them. The germline V gene encodes CDR1 MNHEY and CDR2 SVGEGT. CDR3 in amino acids: CASSYPGTSYTGELFF. DNA for the CDR3: TGTGCCAGCAGTTATCCCGGGACGAGTTACACCGGGGAGCTGTTTTTT.

This clonotype has more than one count but fewer than ten. This chain joins TRBV20-1 and TRBJ2-5, with TRBD2 identical over 13 bases. J lost 5 bases, V lost 0 bases, and 12 bases had no gene match. This CDR3 region has 18 residues. CDR1 and CDR2 from the germline V gene are DFQATT and SNEGSKA (reference sequence). The CDR3 reads CSARDSRGLAGAVETQYF. DNA for the CDR3: TGCAGTGCTAGAGACTCCCGAGGACTAGCGGGAGCAGTGGAGACCCAGTACTTC.

The rearrangement joins TRBV6-5 to TRBJ2-3; TRBD1 matches 11 bases. The germline V gene encodes CDR1 MNHEY and CDR2 SVGAGI. Trimming removed 0 bases from V and 5 bases from J; junction bases left unmatched: 7. The CDR3 is 17 amino acids. For the CDR3, the DNA is TGTGCCAGCAGTTACTCATGGACAGGGGGCTTGGGAGATACGCAGTATTTT. Its translation: CASSYSWTGGLGDTQYF.

The chain couples TRBV5-1 to TRBJ2-5, with D perhaps matching TRBD1 (6 bases). Trimming pared 7 bases from V and 5 bases from J, leaving 18 bases between. Per germline, CDR1 SGHRS and CDR2 YFSETQ. The length of the CDR3 is 14 residues. For the CDR3, the DNA is TGCGCCAGCTCAGGGGTGCGTGGTTATGAGACCCAGTACTTC. Its translation: CASSGVRGYETQYF.

This clonotype turned up a few times. At one end, the junction sequence differs from germline, possibly due to a read error. The V gene is TRBV4-3, the J gene TRBJ2-7; D may match TRBD1 or TRBD2 (5 bases each). CDR1 and CDR2 from the germline V gene are LGHNA and YSLEER. CDR3 length: 12 residues. The CDR3 is CASSQDRGEEYF. For the CDR3, the DNA is TGCGCCAGCAGCCAAGATCGGGGCGAGGAGTACTTC.

Many counts were recorded for this clonotype. The chain joins TRBV29-1 to TRBJ2-7; 7 bases map to TRBD2. CDR3 length: 12 residues. Per the germline V gene, CDR1 is SQVTM and CDR2 is ANQGSEA. J lost 0 bases, V lost 6 bases, and 2 bases had no gene match. The CDR3 coding sequence is TGCAGCGTGTCTAGCGGCTCCTACGAGCAGTACTTC. Its translation: CSVSSGSYEQYF.

This clonotype showed up just a few times. The chain recombines TRBV5-1 with TRBJ2-3; TRBD1 agrees at 9 bases. The CDR3 length is 16 residues. The germline V gene encodes CDR1 SGHRS and CDR2 YFSETQ. V lost 2 bases to trimming and J lost 1 base; unmatched junction nucleotides: 5. CDR3 sequence: CASSFTGDRGTDTQYF. The CDR3 region has the DNA TGCGCCAGCAGCTTTACGGGGGACAGGGGCACAGATACGCAGTATTTT.

This chain joins TRBV2 and TRBJ1-4, with a weak D call TRBD1 (5 bases). CDR3 length equals 11 residues. V lost 6 bases and J 12 bases, leaving 11 bases between the germline ends. CDR1 SNHLY and CDR2 FYNNEI come from the germline V gene. The CDR3 bases are TGTGCCAGCAGCGGGACCCACGAACTGTTTTTT. This gives the protein CASSGTHELFF.

This clonotype was observed a few times. This rearrangement joins TRBV29-1 to TRBJ2-7; D not resolved. Trimming removed 4 bases at V and 0 bases at J, with 7 bases between. CDR1 is SQVTM and CDR2 is ANQGSEA in the germline V gene. The CDR3 consists of 12 residues. The CDR3 DNA reads as TGCAGCGTTGGAGTCAGCTCCTACGAGCAGTACTTC. Protein sequence: CSVGVSSYEQYF.

In this sample, this clonotype turned up many times. The gene calls are TRBV5-1 and TRBJ2-2; D is undetermined. Germline CDR1 and CDR2: SGHRS and YFSETQ. The CDR3 is made up of 14 amino acids. Between the trimmed V and J ends, which lost 0 bases and 6 bases, there was a span of 9 bases. The CDR3 is CASSLAERSGELFF. In DNA form, the CDR3 reads TGCGCCAGCAGCTTGGCCGAAAGATCCGGGGAGCTGTTTTTT.

This chain connects TRBV12-3 or TRBV12-4 to TRBJ1-6, with TRBD1 matching over 9 bases. The CDR3 length is 15 residues. The J segment lost 3 bases and the V segment lost 6 bases, leaving 3 bases of the junction unmatched. In DNA form, the CDR3 reads TGTGCCAGCAGCCCGGACAGGGGCTATAATTCACCCCTCCACTTT. It specifies CASSPDRGYNSPLHF.

V usage is TRBV28 and J usage is TRBJ2-3; 9 bases fit TRBD1. Trimming took 6 bases from V and 4 from J; bases not matched to a gene: 5. CDR1 MDHEN and CDR2 SYDVKM come from the germline V gene. CDR3 length: 14 amino acids. This CDR3 is CASRTGGFADTQYF. The CDR3 DNA sequence: TGTGCCAGCAGGACAGGGGGTTTCGCAGATACGCAGTATTTT.